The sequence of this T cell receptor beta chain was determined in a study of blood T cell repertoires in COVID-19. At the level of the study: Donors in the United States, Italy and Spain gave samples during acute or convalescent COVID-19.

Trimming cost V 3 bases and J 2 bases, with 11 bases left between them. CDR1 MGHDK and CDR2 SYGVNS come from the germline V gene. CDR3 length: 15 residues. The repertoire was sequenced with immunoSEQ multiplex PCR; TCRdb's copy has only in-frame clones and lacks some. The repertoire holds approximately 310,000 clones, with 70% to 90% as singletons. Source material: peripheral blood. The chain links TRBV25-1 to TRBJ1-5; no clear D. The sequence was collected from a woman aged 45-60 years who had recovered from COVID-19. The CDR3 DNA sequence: TGTGCCAGCAGTGAGACGCGGGGAGGCAATCAGCCCCAGCATTTT. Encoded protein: CASSETRGGNQPQHF. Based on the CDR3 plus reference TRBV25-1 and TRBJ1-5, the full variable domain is EADIYQTPRYLVIGTGKKITLECSQTMGHDKMYWYQQDPGMELHLIHYSYGVNSTEKGDLSSESTVSRIRTEHFPLTLESARPSHTSQYLCASSETRGGNQPQHFGDGTRLSIL.